This entry features one TCR beta chain sequence. Its specificity is not known. This sample was included in a study of cytomegalovirus exposure and HLA in healthy donors. Across the study: Unique TCRs from HLA-typed donors, roughly 89 million of them, were held in an early data release. Study results and caveats: Per a later analysis, roughly 17,000 TCR beta sequences showed association with HLA alleles at 0.05 false discovery rate. An apparent linkage of common viral pathogens to several of the most significant clusters emerged in a later analysis. In a later analysis, HLA-associated beta chains showed higher expansion and lower generation probabilities than comparable chains.

PCR employed 60 Vbeta and 13 Jbeta primers. Sequencing was performed with immunoSEQ multiplex PCR; in TCRdb, only in-frame clones are kept and a portion is missing. The repertoire includes around 100,000 clones, 80% of them detected once, and under 8.5% sits in the top ten. V was clipped by 0 bases and J by 2 bases, with 11 bases between them. The CDR3 loop spans 15 amino acids. CDR1 is LNHDA and CDR2 is SQIVND in the germline V gene (reference sequence). The chain uses TRBV19 and TRBJ2-7; possibly TRBD1 for D (6 bases). This TCR came from a man between 25 and 39 years old in good health and CMV-seronegative. Sequencing was performed on PBMCs. The CDR3, as DNA: TGTGCCAGTAGTATAGATCCACAGGGCCCCTACGAGCAGTACTTC. Residues: CASSIDPQGPYEQYF.